The next 12 T cell receptor beta chains were all read from a single sample in a study of blood T cell repertoires in COVID-19. The assay was immunoSEQ multiplex PCR, and TCRdb's table has in-frame clones only and misses some. This sample has about 170,000 clones; approximately 84% occur once, and the top ten carry less than 15%. Sequencing was done on a sample of PBMCs or T cells enriched from blood (not recorded which). These receptors were taken from a man aged 45-60 years who had recovered from COVID-19.

The chain joins TRBV7-2 to TRBJ2-7, with 7 bases fitting TRBD1. V was pared by 3 bases and J by 6 bases, with 5 bases of the junction left unmatched. Looked up from germline, CDR1 is SGHTA and CDR2 is FQGNSA. The CDR3 has 13 residues. The CDR3 nucleotides are TGTGCCAGCAGCTTCTCGGACAGGTCCGAGCAGTACTTC. It codes for CASSFSDRSEQYF.

The genes are TRBV11-2 and TRBJ1-1; unclear D gene. CDR3 length equals 16 residues. Deletions cut 1 base from V and 0 bases from J, with 12 bases between. Germline values: CDR1 SGHAT, CDR2 FQNNGV. The CDR3 nucleotides are TGTGCCAGCAGCTTAGTCGGGGAAAGAATGAACACTGAAGCTTTCTTT. It yields the protein CASSLVGERMNTEAFF. The full variable domain, in which reference TRBV11-2 and TRBJ1-1 provide the parts outside the CDR3, is EAGVAQSPRYKIIEKRQSVAFWCNPISGHATLYWYQQILGQGPKLLIQFQNNGVVDDSQLPKDRFSAERLKGVDSTLKIQPAKLEDSAVYLCASSLVGERMNTEAFFGQGTRLTVV.

This chain uses TRBV3-1 (or the pseudogene TRBV3-2) with TRBJ1-1; 8 nucleotides match TRBD1. Trimming cost V 6 bases and J 1 base; bases outside gene matches: 1. The germline V gene encodes CDR1 LGHDT and CDR2 YNNKEL (reference sequence). CDR3 length: 13 amino acids. This CDR3 is CASRTGGNTEAFF. The CDR3, as DNA: TGTGCCAGCAGAACAGGGGGGAACACTGAAGCTTTCTTT.

This clone showed up just once. The CDR3: CASSLTGNYGYTF. The CDR3 DNA reads TGTGCCAGCAGTTTAACGGGGAACTATGGCTACACCTTC. The chain is built from TRBV27 and TRBJ1-2; the D is unclear. V was shortened by 2 bases and J by 2 bases, with 6 bases between the two germline ends. Per germline, CDR1 MNHEY and CDR2 SMNVEV (reference sequence). The length of the CDR3 is 13 residues.

The chain couples TRBV6-6 to TRBJ1-3, with TRBD1 identical over 12 bases. Per the germline V gene, CDR1 is MNHNY and CDR2 is SVGAGI (reference sequence). The junction had 3 bases not matched to a gene; V was cut back by 6 bases and J by 6 bases. The CDR3 spans 14 residues. CDR3 region: CASRAGQGANTIYF. CDR3 sequence (DNA): TGTGCCAGCAGAGCGGGACAGGGGGCAAACACCATATATTTT.

This chain links TRBV10-3 with TRBJ1-1, with 8 nucleotides matching TRBD1. V was pared by 7 bases and J by 0 bases, with 1 base of the junction left unmatched. This CDR3 contains 13 residues. Per germline, CDR1 ENHRY and CDR2 SYGVKD. In nucleotides, the CDR3 is TGTGCCATCAAGGACAGGGTGAACACTGAAGCTTTCTTT. This encodes CAIKDRVNTEAFF.

The rearrangement links TRBV12-3 or TRBV12-4 to TRBJ2-4; unclear D gene. CDR3 length: 12 amino acids. Trimming removed 1 base at V and 7 bases at J, with 5 bases between. The CDR3 loop reads CASSLDANIQYF. The CDR3 DNA is TGTGCCAGCAGTTTAGACGCGAACATTCAGTACTTC.

The CDR3 sequence is CASSLSSLAEQFF. As DNA, the CDR3 is TGCGCCAGCAGCCTCTCTAGCCTGGCTGAGCAGTTCTTC. This chain connects TRBV4-1 to TRBJ2-1, with D tentatively TRBD2 (5 bases). The CDR3 loop spans 13 amino acids. Trimming pared 4 bases from V and 9 bases from J, leaving 13 bases between. The V gene's germline CDR1 is MGHRA and CDR2 YSYEKL.

V is TRBV5-6 and J is TRBJ1-6; possibly TRBD1 for D (6 bases). Germline CDR1 and CDR2: SGHDT and YYEEEE. This CDR3 region has 13 residues. V lost 2 bases to trimming and J lost 14 bases, with 14 bases between them. The CDR3 DNA sequence: TGTGCCAGCAGCTTTAGGGGGTATTCGGCCCTCCACTTT. The encoded protein is CASSFRGYSALHF.

The J gene is TRBJ1-2, the V gene TRBV18; D gene ambiguous. The CDR3 is made up of 14 amino acids. Germline V lookup: CDR1 KGHSH, CDR2 LQKENI. Deletions cut 3 bases from V and 4 bases from J, with 12 bases between. The CDR3 sequence is CASSPGGPTYGYTF. CDR3 nucleotide sequence: TGTGCCAGCTCACCGGGAGGCCCAACCTATGGCTACACCTTC.

The chain joins TRBV9 to TRBJ2-5; TRBD1 matches at 7 bases. V was clipped by 4 bases and J by 5 bases; unmatched bases: 11. The CDR3 runs 15 residues. Germline V CDR1 and CDR2: SGDLS, YYNGEE. For the CDR3, the DNA is TGTGCCAGCAGCCCCCAGACAGGGTCGGGGGAGACCCAGTACTTC. Amino acid sequence: CASSPQTGSGETQYF. Full variable domain (remainder filled in from reference TRBV9 and TRBJ2-5): DSGVTQTPKHLITATGQRVTLRCSPRSGDLSVYWYQQSLDQGLQFLIQYYNGEERAKGNILERFSAQQFPDLHSELNLSSLELGDSALYFCASSPQTGSGETQYFGPGTRLLVL.

CDR3 sequence: CASSPIGTGNQPQHF. The CDR3 DNA reads TGTGCCAGCTCACCAATCGGGACAGGGAATCAGCCCCAGCATTTT. The V call is TRBV18, the J call TRBJ1-5; 9 positions agree with TRBD1. V was clipped by 2 bases and J by 4 bases; unmatched bases: 3. This CDR3 region has 15 residues. From germline, CDR1 is KGHSH and CDR2 LQKENI. The full variable domain, its missing parts supplied by reference TRBV18 and TRBJ1-5, is NAGVMQNPRHLVRRRGQEARLRCSPMKGHSHVYWYRQLPEEGLKFMVYLQKENIIDESGMPKERFSAEFPKEGPSILRIQQVVRGDSAAYFCASSPIGTGNQPQHFGDGTRLSIL.